The 18 T cell receptor beta chains listed next were all sequenced from one sample in a study of T cells in Graves' hyperthyroidism and ophthalmopathy. Template material for amplifying TCR beta CDR3 regions consisted of RNA transcripts. First-round RT-PCR targeting the TCR CDR3 was performed with the HTBI primer set. One entry per CDR3 protein results from TCRdb running MiXCR on the multiplex PCR reads. This table holds a few hundred thousand distinct CDR3 sequences, about 15% found once. The sequenced sample was blood. These receptors all come from a young woman with Graves' hyperthyroidism that later progressed to Graves' ophthalmopathy.

This clonotype has ten or more counts. V gene TRBV29-1 combines with J gene TRBJ2-7; D tentatively fits TRBD1 or TRBD2 (5 bases each). Per the germline V gene, CDR1 is SQVTM and CDR2 is ANQGSEA. This CDR3 spans 12 amino acids. The V end lost 2 bases, the J end lost 3 bases, and 8 bases lay between the germline ends. CDR3 sequence reads: CSVEFGGYEQYF. The CDR3 nucleotides read TGCAGCGTTGAATTTGGGGGCTACGAGCAGTACTTC.

The rearrangement links TRBV3-1 to TRBJ1-4; the D is unclear. Trimming pared 1 base from V and 15 bases from J, leaving 15 bases between. The CDR3 spans 13 residues. Per the germline V gene, CDR1 is LGHDT and CDR2 is YNNKEL (reference sequence). CDR3 protein: CASSQVRTSTLFF. The CDR3 coding sequence is TGTGCCAGCAGCCAAGTAAGGACGTCTACATTGTTTTTT.

This clonotype has only one observation. The CDR3 here is CASSQDRLVPYEQYF. As DNA, the CDR3 is TGTGCCAGCAGCCAAGATCGTTTGGTTCCCTACGAGCAGTACTTC. V usage is TRBV28 and J usage is TRBJ2-7; D is ambiguous. Trimming shortened V by 6 bases and J by 2 bases, and 17 bases separated the two germline ends. The CDR3 extends over 15 amino acids. CDR1 is MDHEN, CDR2 SYDVKM, per germline.

This sequence joins TRBV7-3 and TRBJ2-6; D not certain. This CDR3 contains 16 residues. Germline lookup yields CDR1 SGHTA and CDR2 FQGTGA. V lost 4 bases and J lost 0, with 10 bases in between. The CDR3 loop reads CASSSASGSGANVLTF. As DNA, the CDR3 is TGTGCCAGCAGCTCGGCGTCGGGCTCTGGGGCCAACGTCCTGACTTTC. The whole variable domain, filled in from reference TRBV7-3 and TRBJ2-6, reads GAGVSQTPSNKVTEKGKYVELRCDPISGHTALYWYRQSLGQGPEFLIYFQGTGAADDSGLPNDRFFAVRPEGSVSTLKIQRTERGDSAVYLCASSSASGSGANVLTFGAGSRLTVL.

On this clonotype itself: A clone one base away is much larger, so this may be a read error. The CDR3 reads CSAEDRSRDTQYF. The CDR3 DNA sequence: TGCAGTGCAGAGGACAGGAGTAGAGATACGCAGTATTTT. This chain uses TRBV20-1 with TRBJ2-3; 7 nucleotides line up with TRBD1. The CDR3 runs 13 residues. The germline CDR1 and CDR2 sequences are DFQATT and SNEGSKA (reference sequence). Trimming removed 6 bases from V and 5 bases from J; junction bases left unmatched: 8.

The gene calls are TRBV18 and TRBJ1-4; possibly TRBD1 for D (5 bases). The V gene's germline CDR1 is KGHSH and CDR2 LQKENI. Trimming removed 5 bases from V and 4 bases from J, with 8 bases in between. CDR3 length: 13 residues. The CDR3 protein is CASSATVNEKLFF. DNA for the CDR3: TGTGCCAGCTCAGCGACAGTTAATGAAAAACTGTTTTTT.

This clonotype appeared a single time. V usage is TRBV2 and J usage is TRBJ2-1; D is perhaps TRBD2 (6 bases). The length of the CDR3 is 16 residues. Germline loops: CDR1 SNHLY, CDR2 FYNNEI. Trimming stripped 4 bases from V and 0 bases from J, with 13 bases between. The CDR3 sequence: CASSVRGAGSYNEQFF. DNA of the CDR3: TGTGCCAGCAGTGTCCGCGGGGCCGGCTCCTACAATGAGCAGTTCTTC.

This clonotype occurred many times. CDR3 sequence: CASGYVETQYF. Here the CDR3 DNA reads TGTGCCAGCGGATATGTAGAGACCCAGTACTTC. The V and J genes are TRBV27 and TRBJ2-5; D not certain. The CDR3 loop spans 11 amino acids. CDR1 and CDR2 from the germline V gene are MNHEY and SMNVEV (reference sequence). Deletions cut 8 bases from V and 4 bases from J, with 8 bases between.

This clonotype occurred once. The J gene is TRBJ1-5, the V gene TRBV7-2; the D is unclear. The V end lost 5 bases, the J end lost 8 bases, and 16 bases lay between the germline ends. CDR3 length equals 14 residues. The germline gives CDR1 SGHTA, CDR2 FQGNSA. CDR3 in amino acids: CASSPDPDEEPQHF. CDR3 DNA sequence: TGTGCCAGCAGCCCCGACCCCGACGAAGAGCCCCAGCATTTT.

This clonotype was counted between two and nine times. The chain recombines TRBV9 with TRBJ2-5; D gene uncertain. V was pared by 0 bases and J by 5 bases, with 14 bases between. The CDR3 runs 15 residues. Germline V lookup: CDR1 SGDLS, CDR2 YYNGEE. CDR3 nucleotides: TGTGCCAGCAGCGTAGAGAACTCTCCTAGGGAGACCCAGTACTTC. It is translated as CASSVENSPRETQYF. Together with reference TRBV9 and TRBJ2-5, the CDR3 gives the full variable domain: DSGVTQTPKHLITATGQRVTLRCSPRSGDLSVYWYQQSLDQGLQFLIQYYNGEERAKGNILERFSAQQFPDLHSELNLSSLELGDSALYFCASSVENSPRETQYFGPGTRLLVL.

In its sample, this clonotype was seen many times. The rearrangement links TRBV14 to TRBJ2-1, with D possibly being TRBD1 (5 bases). Looked up from germline, CDR1 is SGHDN and CDR2 is FVKESK. The CDR3 consists of 13 residues. Trimming took off 1 base at V and 10 bases at J, with 11 bases between the two ends. CDR3 residues: CASSQVKGKEQFF. In DNA form, the CDR3 reads TGTGCCAGCAGCCAAGTCAAGGGGAAGGAGCAGTTCTTC.

This clonotype came up many times. The rearrangement uses TRBV18 and TRBJ2-1; 11 nucleotides align to TRBD2. The V segment lost 0 bases and the J segment 7 bases; nucleotides outside the gene matches: 8. There are 17 residues in the CDR3. CDR1 is KGHSH and CDR2 is LQKENI in the germline V gene. DNA of the CDR3: TGTGCCAGCTCACCACCTAGGATAGCGGGAGGGTCTAATGAGCAGTTCTTC. Translating it yields CASSPPRIAGGSNEQFF.

This clonotype was counted only a few times. The chain has TRBV9 and TRBJ2-1; TRBD2 aligns across 10 bases. Losses at the gene ends were 4 bases for V and 10 bases for J; bases not matched to a gene: 8. CDR1 and CDR2 (germline): SGDLS, YYNGEE. This CDR3 contains 14 residues. The CDR3 nucleotides are TGTGCCAGCAGCCCAGCGGGAGGGCCTGGGGAGCAGTTCTTC. It is translated as CASSPAGGPGEQFF. Using reference TRBV9 and TRBJ2-1 for the parts outside the CDR3, the full variable domain is DSGVTQTPKHLITATGQRVTLRCSPRSGDLSVYWYQQSLDQGLQFLIQYYNGEERAKGNILERFSAQQFPDLHSELNLSSLELGDSALYFCASSPAGGPGEQFFGPGTRLTVL.

This clonotype was counted at least ten times. V gene TRBV5-1 combines with J gene TRBJ2-1; 8 positions match TRBD1. CDR3 size: 14 residues. After removal of 0 bases from V and 7 bases from J, the junction contained 3 bases not matched to a gene. The germline V gene encodes CDR1 SGHRS and CDR2 YFSETQ. The CDR3 here is CASSLGQGLNEQFF. As DNA, the CDR3 is TGCGCCAGCAGCTTGGGACAGGGGCTGAATGAGCAGTTCTTC.

This clonotype appeared a few times. The chain is built from TRBV28 and TRBJ2-7, with TRBD1 matching 9 bases. This CDR3 contains 13 residues. V shed 8 bases and J 7 bases; nucleotides not matched to a gene: 9. Germline-derived CDR1 and CDR2 are MDHEN and SYDVKM. DNA for the CDR3: TGTGCCAGCCGTCGGGACAGGGCTGGTGAGCAGTACTTC. Amino acid sequence: CASRRDRAGEQYF. Together with reference TRBV28 and TRBJ2-7, the CDR3 gives the full variable domain: DVKVTQSSRYLVKRTGEKVFLECVQDMDHENMFWYRQDPGLGLRLIYFSYDVKMKEKGDIPEGYSVSREKKERFSLILESASTNQTSMYLCASRRDRAGEQYFGPGTRLTVT.

This clonotype was counted many times. This chain connects TRBV7-9 to TRBJ2-5; TRBD2 matches at 11 bases. The CDR3 spans 14 residues. The junction had 5 bases not matched to a gene; V was cut back by 1 base and J by 10 bases. Germline CDR1 reads SEHNR; CDR2 reads FQNEAQ (reference sequence). The CDR3 region has the DNA TGTGCCAGCAGCTTAGATGGGACTAGCGGCGTCCAGTACTTC. It specifies CASSLDGTSGVQYF. Supplemented by reference TRBV7-9 and TRBJ2-5, the full variable domain reads DTGVSQNPRHKITKRGQNVTFRCDPISEHNRLYWYRQTLGQGPEFLTYFQNEAQLEKSRLLSDRFSAERPKGSFSTLEIQRTEQGDSAMYLCASSLDGTSGVQYFGPGTRLLVL.

At least ten counts were recorded for this clonotype. The chain has TRBV6-2 or TRBV6-3 and TRBJ1-1, with 7 bases identical to TRBD1. Germline V gene lookup returns CDR1 MNHEY and CDR2 SVGEGT. V was clipped by 4 bases and J by 1 base; unmatched bases: 6. This CDR3 comprises 15 residues. The CDR3 region is CASSSLGQPNTEAFF. The DNA for the CDR3 is TGTGCCAGCAGTTCCCTGGGACAGCCGAACACTGAAGCTTTCTTT.

This clonotype was seen ten or more times. This chain connects TRBV6-1 to TRBJ1-5; TRBD1 aligns across 10 bases. Germline loops: CDR1 MNHNS, CDR2 SASEGT. J was trimmed by 3 bases and V by 4 bases; bases with no gene match: 12. The CDR3 spans 18 residues. CDR3 protein: CASSGVWGTGAHNQPQHF. In nucleotides, the CDR3 is TGTGCCAGCAGTGGAGTTTGGGGGACAGGGGCGCACAATCAGCCCCAGCATTTT.